This T cell receptor (beta chain) was identified during a study of OX40 agonist ivuxolimab in advanced cancers. Concerning the study at large: Ivuxolimab was an agonistic, fully human IgG2 monoclonal antibody directed against OX40 (CD134), a costimulatory receptor. Patients were allowed to have had prior anti-PD-1, anti-PD-L1 or anti-CTLA-4 therapy, and more than 35% of the dose-escalation patients had been treated with checkpoint inhibitors. Among the approximately 50 dose-escalation patients, approximately 20 had hepatocellular carcinoma, around 15 melanoma, 9 renal cell carcinoma and 9 head and neck cancer. Intravenous ivuxolimab was administered to patients every 2 weeks at six dose levels: 0.01, 0.1, 0.3, 1.5, 3 and 10 mg/kg. Partial responses occurred in three dose-escalation patients: two with cutaneous melanoma and one with hepatocellular carcinoma. The monotherapy dose-escalation portion (N of about 50 patients) of the phase I ivuxolimab trial is reported in the paper. Peripheral TCRbeta sequencing aimed to test whether ivuxolimab altered TCR sequence diversity and caused clonal T-cell expansion. A male proportion of nearly 85% and a mean age of around 60 years, ranging from roughly 23 to 80, were recorded for the dose-escalation cohort. Overall study outcomes, separate from this receptor: After ivuxolimab, more expanded clones were found on average in CD8+ T cells than in CD4+ T cells. Low levels of normalized T-cell clonal expansion were also seen in some nonresponding patients. At doses of 0.1 to 3.0 mg/kg, clonal expansion of both CD4+ and CD8+ T cells in blood was seen between baseline and week 6. In the 0.1-3.0 mg/kg groups, partial responders were among the patients with the lowest normalized peripheral clonal expansion, particularly in CD8+ T cells. The antigen specificity of the clonally expanded peripheral T cells was not determined.

Patients with autoimmune disease history or receiving systemic immunosuppression were excluded from the trial. Peripheral blood for TCR sequencing was collected from all dose cohorts at baseline, on cycle 4 day 1, and on cycle 7 day 1. The samples were drawn from a first-in-human, open-label, multicenter phase I dose-escalation trial of ivuxolimab. Adults with locally advanced or metastatic melanoma, renal cell carcinoma, hepatocellular carcinoma or head and neck squamous cell carcinoma were enrolled in the trial. Before TCR sequencing, CD4+ T cells and CD8+ T cells were sorted from peripheral blood as separate populations. From the germline V gene, CDR1 is MGHRA and CDR2 is YSYEKL. The CDR3 numbers 14 residues from cysteine through phenylalanine. Just the 42-base CDR3 DNA is kept, in frame starting at base 1. Trimming takes 0 bases off V and 6 bases off J; junction bases not matched to a gene: 1.

Turning to this clone: This clone's antigen is unknown. Within one base of it there is no much larger clone, and no base qualities were kept.

To sequence the TCRbeta CDR3 region, genomic DNA was isolated from the sorted cells. TCRbeta CDR3 regions were sequenced using the immunoSEQ Assay. TCRdb's version of the immuneACCESS table is confined to in-frame rearrangements and falls short of the full clone set. An unresolved V gene accounts for under half of the shortfall where checked; the remainder is of unknown origin. The sample yields around 950 clones; around 75% were counted once. The ten largest clones represent around a quarter of the sample. The TCR originated in an adult with an advanced solid tumor such as melanoma, head and neck, liver or kidney cancer. The source material was CD4+ or CD8+ T cells sorted from blood, sampled in a trial of the OX40 agonist ivuxolimab. The rearrangement combines TRBV4-1 with TRBJ2-2, with TRBD2 identical over 7 junction bases. In nucleotide form, the sequence is TGCGCCAGCAGCCAAGAGAGCGGGGCCGGGGAGCTGTTTTTT. It codes for CASSQESGAGELFF.